Presented here are 3 T cell receptor beta chains from one specimen sequenced in a study of blood T cell repertoires in COVID-19. The protocol was immunoSEQ multiplex PCR, while the TCRdb copy is restricted to in-frame clones and leaves out a portion. The data contain more than 110,000 clones, nearly 85% of them singletons. Sequencing input: peripheral blood. The source of these receptors is a human donor in a cohort sampled during active COVID-19.

V gene TRBV7-2 combines with J gene TRBJ2-5, with D tentatively TRBD1 (7 bases). This CDR3 has 14 amino acids. The germline gives CDR1 SGHTA, CDR2 FQGNSA. The V gene lost 3 bases and the J gene lost 5 bases, with 13 bases spanning the gap. In nucleotides, the CDR3 is TGTGCCAGCAGCTTCCAACAGGGGAGGGAGACCCAGTACTTC. It translates to CASSFQQGRETQYF.

The chain is built from TRBV3-1 (or the pseudogene TRBV3-2) and TRBJ2-5; 8 bases align to TRBD1. The CDR3 is 15 amino acids. Germline V gene sequence: CDR1 LGHDT, CDR2 YNNKEL (reference sequence). J was trimmed by 5 bases and V by 3 bases; bases with no gene match: 8. CDR3 DNA: TGTGCCAGCAGCCACCGGACAGGGACGTCCGAGACCCAGTACTTC. This sequence encodes CASSHRTGTSETQYF.

CDR3 protein: CASSLGRSNEKLFF. CDR3 sequence (DNA): TGTGCCAGCAGCTTGGGGAGGTCTAATGAAAAACTGTTTTTT. The V and J genes are TRBV5-5 and TRBJ1-4; D remains ambiguous. V was cut by 0 bases and J by 3 bases, with 6 bases left in between. CDR3 length: 14 residues. Per the germline V gene, CDR1 is SGHKS and CDR2 is YYEKEE (reference sequence). Combining the CDR3 with reference TRBV5-5 and TRBJ1-4 gives the whole variable domain DAGVTQSPTHLIKTRGQQVTLRCSPISGHKSVSWYQQVLGQGPQFIFQYYEKEERGRGNFPDRFSARQFPNYSSELNVNALLLGDSALYLCASSLGRSNEKLFFGSGTQLSVL.